This T cell receptor beta chain was observed in a study of post-analysis software for immune sequencing data. Study-wide results and limits: Higher frequency in patients than in controls was seen for several TRBV segments, with TRBV5-6, TRBV5-1 and TRBV20-1 among them.

Germline assignment: CDR1 ENHRY and CDR2 SYGVKD. V lost 4 bases, J lost 6 bases, and 12 bases lay in between. The CDR3 loop spans 14 amino acids. The TCR beta cDNA libraries carried unique molecular identifiers. TCRdb passed the PCR reads through MiXCR, listing each CDR3 protein once. The table includes fewer than 700,000 distinct CDR3 sequences, 44% detected once. Comment on this clonotype: What it binds is not known.

The sequencing sample was made of blood. The chain joins TRBV10-3 to TRBJ1-4; weak D call: TRBD1 (5 bases). This receptor was identified in a girl aged 5 to 17 with multiple sclerosis. CDR3 bases: TGTGCCATCAGTGGGGCCGGGACGGATGAAAAACTGTTTTTT. This codes for CAISGAGTDEKLFF.